This T cell receptor beta chain was obtained from a study of OX40 agonist ivuxolimab in advanced cancers. Looking at the study overall: Those treated in dose escalation had hepatocellular carcinoma, melanoma, renal cell cancer or head and neck cancer.

Overall study findings and caveats: Expanded clones were, on average, more numerous in CD8+ T cells than in CD4+. There were also nonresponders showing low normalized T-cell clonal expansion.

As to this clone: As yet, its antigen is unknown.

Germline assignment: CDR1 SNHLY and CDR2 FYNNEI. With 7 bases removed from V and 2 bases from J, the gap between germline ends came to 14 bases. The CDR3 is 14 amino acids. This table comes from immunoSEQ multiplex PCR, and its TCRdb copy is limited to in-frame clones, with some not included. In the table there are roughly 35,000 clones, around 86% of which are singletons. This receptor was identified in an adult with an advanced solid tumor such as melanoma, head and neck, liver or kidney cancer. The sequencing here drew on CD4+ or CD8+ T cells sorted from blood, taken in a trial of the OX40 agonist ivuxolimab. V gene TRBV2 combines with J gene TRBJ1-2; D is unclear. CDR3 nucleotide sequence: TGTGCCAGCATGGTGGGTGGCTTGAACTATGGCTACACCTTC. This codes for CASMVGGLNYGYTF.